The 28 T cell receptor beta chains given below trace back to one sample, sequenced in a study of shared clonotypes between healthy human individuals (dated by TCRdb to 2020 to 2022). Library prep was done by the immunoSEQ multiplex PCR assay. Sourced from immuneACCESS, this table was stored by TCRdb with only in-frame sequences that have V and J called. A share of the clones is absent; for the studies checked, an unresolved V gene accounts for under half, and the remainder has no known explanation. The sample table holds roughly 1 million clones, of which approximately 80% were seen once. In total, the top ten clones hold roughly 0.56% of the sample. The sequencing sample was made of memory CD4+ T cells from PBMCs. The label giving this sample's cell subset or site can be read as: CD45RA-negative fraction. The receptors here all came from a man aged 18-30 years in good health. Some clones in this sample may be carry-over from other donors' samples.

The V gene is TRBV6-6, the J gene TRBJ1-5; no reliable D call. Trimming took off 0 bases at V and 7 bases at J, with 16 bases between the two ends. Looked up from germline, CDR1 is MNHNY and CDR2 is SVGAGI (reference sequence). The CDR3 has 16 amino acids. CDR3 amino acids: CASSYSVPDPRQPQHF. The CDR3 DNA follows: TGTGCCAGCAGTTACTCGGTCCCCGATCCTCGACAGCCCCAGCATTTT.

The chain carries TRBV27 and TRBJ2-7; the D call may be TRBD1 or TRBD2 (5 bases each). Between the trimmed V and J ends, which lost 6 bases and 3 bases, there was a span of 12 bases. The germline gives CDR1 MNHEY, CDR2 SMNVEV (reference sequence). The CDR3 length is 13 residues. CDR3: CASRTGADYEQYF. CDR3 DNA sequence: TGTGCCAGCAGGACCGGGGCCGACTACGAGCAGTACTTC.

The count of this clone is one. The chain joins TRBV30 to TRBJ2-7; D is undetermined. Germline assignment: CDR1 GTSNPN and CDR2 SVGIG (reference sequence). The CDR3 is made up of 12 amino acids. Between the trimmed V and J ends, which lost 2 bases and 2 bases, there was a span of 7 bases. The CDR3 here is CAWSPVAYEQYF. DNA for the CDR3: TGTGCCTGGAGTCCGGTTGCCTACGAGCAGTACTTC.

V is TRBV28 and J is TRBJ1-1; D uncertain. Germline V gives CDR1 MDHEN, CDR2 SYDVKM. Trimming took off 6 bases at V and 3 bases at J, with 11 bases between the two ends. There are 13 residues in the CDR3. CDR3 in DNA: TGTGCCAGCAGGGGCCCAAAGGACACTGAAGCTTTCTTT. This translates into CASRGPKDTEAFF.

V is TRBV28 and J is TRBJ2-7; 9 bases fit TRBD1. Germline assignment: CDR1 MDHEN and CDR2 SYDVKM. The J segment lost 2 bases and the V segment lost 5 bases, leaving 7 bases of the junction unmatched. This CDR3 has 15 amino acids. The chain's CDR3 is CASSRGGTGTYEQYF. The CDR3 DNA sequence: TGTGCCAGCAGTAGGGGGGGGACAGGGACCTACGAGCAGTACTTC.

The chain has TRBV7-9 and TRBJ2-2; D tentatively fits TRBD1 or TRBD2 (5 bases each). Germline CDR1 and CDR2: SEHNR and FQNEAQ (reference sequence). Trimming removed 5 bases from V and 4 bases from J, with 11 bases in between. The CDR3 sequence is 14 residues long. Here the CDR3 DNA reads TGTGCCAGCAGCCCGACGAGGGGCACCGGGGAGCTGTTTTTT. Translation: CASSPTRGTGELFF.

The V and J genes are TRBV28 and TRBJ2-7; D is ambiguous. The CDR3 has 13 residues. In germline, CDR1 is MDHEN, CDR2 SYDVKM. Between the trimmed V and J ends, which lost 7 bases and 5 bases, there was a span of 15 bases. The CDR3 region has the DNA TGTGCCAGCACCGCCCCCTGGTGGGACGAGCAGTACTTC. Translated: CASTAPWWDEQYF.

This clone has just one count. The DNA for the CDR3 is TGTGCCAGCAGCTTGGCGGGACAAGGATCTGGAAACACCATATATTTT. Residues: CASSLAGQGSGNTIYF. The chain has TRBV5-4 and TRBJ1-3; perhaps TRBD1 as D (6 bases). V was pared by 0 bases and J by 1 base, with 11 bases between. From germline, CDR1 is SGHNT and CDR2 YYREEE (reference sequence). There are 16 residues in the CDR3.

On this clone itself: This sample includes further DNA sequences coding for the same CDR3. This sequence joins TRBV19 and TRBJ1-6; no definite D call. The CDR3 has 13 amino acids. Per germline, CDR1 LNHDA and CDR2 SQIVND (reference sequence). Deletions cut 1 base from V and 10 bases from J, with 8 bases between. The CDR3 loop is CASSIGKDSPLHF. DNA of the CDR3: TGTGCCAGTAGTATAGGAAAAGACTCACCCCTCCACTTT.

Note on this clone: Distinct nucleotide sequences in the sample also encode this CDR3. The gene calls are TRBV6-6 and TRBJ2-7; TRBD1 is a possible D gene (5 bases). The CDR3 loop spans 14 amino acids. Per the germline V gene, CDR1 is MNHNY and CDR2 is SVGAGI (reference sequence). Deletions cut 2 bases from V and 0 bases from J, with 8 bases between. CDR3 region: CASSYPGSSYEQYF. CDR3 nucleotide sequence: TGTGCCAGCAGTTACCCAGGGTCCTCCTACGAGCAGTACTTC.

This clone has a single count. Here the CDR3 DNA reads TGTGCCAGTAGCAAGGACAGAGCCTTCACCCAGTACTTC. It specifies CASSKDRAFTQYF. The chain carries TRBV19 and TRBJ2-5, with TRBD1 as a possible D gene (6 bases). V shed 6 bases and J shed 8 bases, with 16 bases lying between them. Germline CDR1 and CDR2: LNHDA and SQIVND (reference sequence). The CDR3 spans 13 residues.

The chain combines TRBV5-4 with TRBJ2-7; possibly TRBD2 for D (5 bases). The CDR3 extends over 14 amino acids. Looked up from germline, CDR1 is SGHNT and CDR2 is YYREEE (reference sequence). V lost 4 bases to trimming and J lost 0 bases, with 11 bases between them. Here the CDR3 reads CASSKDYISYEQYF. The CDR3 DNA reads TGTGCCAGCAGCAAAGACTATATCTCCTACGAGCAGTACTTC.

The chain combines TRBV10-3 with TRBJ1-2; weak D call: TRBD1 (6 bases). This CDR3 has 16 residues. CDR1 and CDR2 from the germline V gene are ENHRY and SYGVKD. V shed 3 bases and J shed 5 bases, with 19 bases lying between them. CDR3 nucleotide sequence: TGTGCCATCAGTGAAGGGGGGACAAAGGAATTATATGGCTACACCTTC. Protein: CAISEGGTKELYGYTF.

The CDR3 DNA reads TGTGCCAGCAGCCCGAGCCTTGACTTTGTCGGAGGCTACACCTTC. Its translation is CASSPSLDFVGGYTF. The rearrangement uses TRBV7-9 and TRBJ1-2; D is undetermined. CDR3 length equals 15 residues. Germline values: CDR1 SEHNR, CDR2 FQNEAQ (reference sequence). V was cut by 5 bases and J by 8 bases, with 21 bases left in between. Filled out from reference TRBV7-9 and TRBJ1-2, the complete variable domain reads DTGVSQNPRHKITKRGQNVTFRCDPISEHNRLYWYRQTLGQGPEFLTYFQNEAQLEKSRLLSDRFSAERPKGSFSTLEIQRTEQGDSAMYLCASSPSLDFVGGYTFGSGTRLTVV.

A single count supports this clone. The chain joins TRBV19 to TRBJ1-2; 7 bases match TRBD1. The germline CDR1 and CDR2 sequences are LNHDA and SQIVND (reference sequence). V lost 6 bases to trimming and J lost 3 bases; unmatched junction nucleotides: 10. This CDR3 spans 15 amino acids. CDR3 residues: CASSLLDRDHYGYTF. As DNA, the CDR3 is TGTGCCAGTAGCCTACTCGACAGGGACCACTATGGCTACACCTTC. Full variable domain (missing parts from reference TRBV19 and TRBJ1-2): DGGITQSPKYLFRKEGQNVTLSCEQNLNHDAMYWYRQDPGQGLRLIYYSQIVNDFQKGDIAEGYSVSREKKESFPLTVTSAQKNPTAFYLCASSLLDRDHYGYTFGSGTRLTVV.

The V and J genes are TRBV21-1 and TRBJ2-7; the table's D gene call, TRBD2, was not cross checked with the DNA. TRBV21-1 is listed as a pseudogene. This CDR3 spans 15 amino acids. As DNA, the CDR3 is TGTGCCAGCAGCAGCTCGGCTAGCGGGAGTTACGAGCAGTACTTC. Amino acids: CASSSSASGSYEQYF.

The chain combines TRBV5-1 with TRBJ1-2, with 7 bases matching TRBD1. The CDR3 length is 15 residues. Looked up from germline, CDR1 is SGHRS and CDR2 is YFSETQ. Trimming took 4 bases from V and 4 from J; bases not matched to a gene: 10. The DNA of the CDR3 is TGCGCCAGCAGCCCATCTCCCGGGACAGCCTATGGCTACACCTTC. This encodes CASSPSPGTAYGYTF.

This clone was recorded once. J is TRBJ2-1 and V is TRBV10-3, with 11 bases identical to TRBD2. Germline V gene sequence: CDR1 ENHRY, CDR2 SYGVKD. The CDR3 length is 15 residues. The trim removed 7 bases at V and 4 bases at J, leaving 6 bases unmatched. CDR3 in DNA: TGTGCCATCAAGGAGGGGACTAGCGGATACAATGAGCAGTTCTTC. Translating gives CAIKEGTSGYNEQFF.

Comment on this clone: It differs at one base from a far larger clone, so likely a read error. The sample contains more than one DNA sequence encoding this CDR3. The chain couples TRBV5-1 to TRBJ1-3; D remains unclear. This CDR3 contains 14 residues. The germline gives CDR1 SGHRS, CDR2 YFSETQ. CDR3 in DNA: TGCGCCAGCAGCTCCCGGGAAGGTGGAAACACTATATATTTT. Protein sequence: CASSSREGGNTIYF.

The chain uses TRBV5-1 and TRBJ2-2; D perhaps matches TRBD2 (6 bases). Germline V CDR1 and CDR2: SGHRS, YFSETQ. The V and J ends lost 4 bases and 5 bases respectively, with 9 bases between them. CDR3 length: 13 amino acids. In DNA, the CDR3 is TGCGCCAGCAGCCCGACTAGTACCGGGGAGCTGTTTTTT. Its translation: CASSPTSTGELFF.

Comment on this clone: This same CDR3 is encoded by further DNA sequences in the sample. The chain carries TRBV5-1 and TRBJ2-7; 10 bases line up with TRBD1. CDR3 length: 15 amino acids. Germline-derived CDR1 and CDR2 are SGHRS and YFSETQ. The V and J ends lost 4 bases and 0 bases, in that order; junction bases with no gene match: 4. The CDR3 sequence: CASSPGQGSSYEQYF. CDR3 coding DNA: TGCGCCAGCAGCCCGGGACAGGGGAGCTCCTACGAGCAGTACTTC.

The chain combines TRBV7-2 with TRBJ2-2; D remains unclear. The CDR3 totals 16 residues. With 5 bases removed from V and 2 bases from J, the gap between germline ends came to 15 bases. The germline V gene has CDR1 SGHTA and CDR2 FQGNSA. The CDR3 reads CASSQVVVRNTGELFF. CDR3 sequence (DNA): TGTGCCAGCAGCCAGGTGGTAGTTCGAAACACCGGGGAGCTGTTTTTT.

The chain carries TRBV4-2 and TRBJ2-7; D may be TRBD1 (6 bases). The CDR3 sequence is 14 residues long. Trimming took off 4 bases at V and 2 bases at J, with 12 bases between the two ends. Germline CDR1 and CDR2: LGHNA and YNFKEQ. The CDR3 reads CASSPTDRPYEQYF. CDR3 bases: TGTGCCAGCAGCCCTACGGACAGACCCTACGAGCAGTACTTC.

This rearrangement joins TRBV27 to TRBJ2-7; 7 nucleotides line up with TRBD1. The V and J ends lost 6 bases and 4 bases, in that order; junction bases with no gene match: 12. Per germline, CDR1 MNHEY and CDR2 SMNVEV (reference sequence). The CDR3 runs to 15 residues. CDR3 coding DNA: TGTGCCAGCAGCCGCGATAGGGGGCCCCCGTACGAGCAGTACTTC. This encodes CASSRDRGPPYEQYF.

The J gene is TRBJ2-2, the V gene TRBV7-7, with a tentative D call TRBD2 (5 bases). V was trimmed by 1 base and J by 7 bases, leaving 13 bases between them. Germline CDR1 and CDR2: SSHAT and FNYEAQ (reference sequence). The CDR3 runs 15 residues. The CDR3 region is CASSLDRGFNGELFF. In nucleotides, the CDR3 is TGTGCCAGCAGCTTAGATCGAGGGTTCAACGGGGAGCTGTTTTTT.

The rearrangement joins TRBV18 to TRBJ2-1; TRBD2 is a possible D gene (6 bases). V dropped 2 bases and J dropped 3 bases, with 11 bases sitting between them. Germline V lookup: CDR1 KGHSH, CDR2 LQKENI. This CDR3 spans 15 amino acids. The CDR3 region is CASSPAGSRYNEQFF. Written as DNA, the CDR3 is TGTGCCAGCTCACCAGCCGGGAGCCGCTACAATGAGCAGTTCTTC.

With respect to this clone: Additional DNA sequences in this sample encode the identical CDR3. The genes are TRBV5-1 and TRBJ2-3, with D possibly TRBD1 on 5 matching bases. CDR1 is SGHRS, CDR2 YFSETQ, per germline. Trimming stripped 2 bases from V and 0 bases from J, with 7 bases between. This CDR3 is built from 14 residues. The CDR3 here is CASSLGQSTDTQYF. DNA of the CDR3: TGCGCCAGCAGCTTAGGACAAAGCACAGATACGCAGTATTTT. The variable domain in full, with the rest retrieved from reference TRBV5-1 and TRBJ2-3, is KAGVTQTPRYLIKTRGQQVTLSCSPISGHRSVSWYQQTPGQGLQFLFEYFSETQRNKGNFPGRFSGRQFSNSRSEMNVSTLELGDSALYLCASSLGQSTDTQYFGPGTRLTVL.

The chain links TRBV6-6 to TRBJ1-1; 7 nucleotides align to TRBD1. The CDR3 runs 16 residues. CDR1 is MNHNY, CDR2 SVGAGI, per germline (reference sequence). J lost 0 bases, V lost 4 bases, and 8 bases had no gene match. The CDR3 loop reads CASSFRGTWMNTEAFF. As DNA, the CDR3 is TGTGCCAGCAGTTTCAGGGGGACATGGATGAACACTGAAGCTTTCTTT.